This is a list of T cell receptor beta chains from one sample in a study of CD8+CD57+ T cells in acquired aplastic anemia. TCRdb reprocessed the reads via MiXCR and lists one record per CDR3 protein. The sample carries some 290,000 distinct CDR3 sequences, roughly half recorded once. The sequencing input was sorted CD4+, CD8+, or CD8+CD57+ T cells (not recorded which) from PBMCs. These receptors were taken from a human donor with severe aplastic anemia or a healthy control (not recorded which). CDR3s include the opening cysteine and the closing phenylalanine or tryptophan.

V gene	CDR3 protein
TRBV9	CASSVGRAANTIYF
TRBV20-1	CSAYTSGGTSTDTQYF
TRBV25-1	CASNIGGNSPLHF
TRBV5-1	CASSTGPVDTQYF
TRBV7-8	CASSFEGTGSSYEQYF
TRBV6-5	CASSLPGQTKEQYF
TRBV7-9	CASSSGVEGEAFF
TRBV19	CASMKAGVGNQPQHF
TRBV5-1	CASSRTPGHSYEQYF
TRBV18	CASSQNRGDYGYTF
TRBV7-9	CASSFPAGGDAETQYF
TRBV12-5	CASGLSRDQPQHF
TRBV29-1	CSVDWTRETQYF
TRBV20-1	CSARETRDRGLVGNQPQHF
TRBV5-4	CASSLAATHTSDGYPF
TRBV5-5	CASSFYGVTYSYEQYF
TRBV5-1	CASSSGDFMNTEAFF
TRBV7-9	CASSIASAGGYGYTF
TRBV7-2	CASSSSWVPGYEQYF
TRBV19	CASIQGSPMSTEAFF
TRBV12-3/TRBV12-4	CASSLQGVSYEQYF
TRBV7-2	CASSSWGTDEQFF
TRBV20-1	CSARPHLETQYF
TRBV7-3	CASSGQAGLAYEQYF
TRBV27	CASSLFYAGATNEKLFF
TRBV6-1	CASSEQHGQLQETQYF